This T cell receptor (beta chain) was captured in a study of T-cell memory formation after mild COVID-19 (dated by TCRdb to the early 2020s). Regarding the complete study: TCR sequence clusters from the two donors were found to be largely donor specific. In a couple of donors, T-cell clones that expanded and contracted after mild COVID-19 were tracked by sequencing TCRalpha and TCRbeta repertoires over time. Two young, previously healthy adult volunteers, one female and one male, were included in the cohort. Study-wide conclusions, independent of this receptor: SARS-CoV-2 specificity was not confirmed for the second-wave clones peaking on day 37. Contracting CD4+ clones were located mainly in the CM and EM memory subsets, whereas CD8+ clones were found to be enriched in EMRA. Clones contracting from day 15 to 85 had balanced CD4/CD8 phenotypes, while a second wave expanding from day 15 to 37 was biased towards CD4+. The detection of some responding clones in pre-infection memory suggests that pre-existing cross-reactive memory T cells joined the SARS-CoV-2 response. The study included only a couple of mild cases, and larger cohorts that include severe cases with pre-infection samples were judged to be necessary.

This clonotype was detected ten times or more. Its target antigen remains unknown. No base-level quality is on record; no much larger clone is a single base apart. Sequencing used an Illumina NovaSeq 6000. TCRalpha and TCRbeta cDNA libraries were constructed by 5'RACE with constant-segment primers, with sample barcodes and unique molecular identifiers being introduced. RNA was extracted from every sample with Trizol reagent. Libraries were amplified in two PCR steps, with a second sample barcode and Illumina TruSeq adapters added in the second step. Sequencing of libraries was performed on an Illumina NovaSeq with 2 x 150 bp paired-end reads. Concerning the study's data processing: Reads were demultiplexed and collapsed into UMI-guided consensus sequences with migec v1.2.7. Using mixcr v2.1.11, UMI consensuses were aligned to TRA and TRB V and J templates and then assembled into clonotypes. Expanded or contracted clonotypes were those called significant by both edgeR and NoisET, with noise models trained on biological replicates. For edgeR calls, the cutoffs were a false discovery rate-adjusted p below 0.01 and a log2 fold-change threshold of 1. As an exploratory analysis of dynamics, PCA with hierarchical clustering was applied to max-normalized trajectories of the 1000 most abundant clonotypes. Each responding clone was given a CD4 or CD8 phenotype based on the CD4+ and CD8+ repertoires, which had been sequenced separately. TCRdb reworked the public reads: Q25 trimming with fastp, MiXCR clone assembly, productive beta chains retained. Rows with a matching CDR3 protein are joined into one entry that keeps the most common DNA and genes. The V and J calls were determined by TCRdb, not by the authors. The sample table contains around 190,000 distinct CDR3 sequences; only one count was recorded for around a sixth of them. The ten largest clones capture approximately 4% of the sample.

Ficoll-Paque density gradient centrifugation was used to isolate PBMCs. V has 0 bases trimmed and J has 4 bases trimmed; junction bases matching no gene number 11. The germline V gene encodes CDR1 SGHRS and CDR2 YFSETQ. The CDR3 contains 17 residues, cysteine and phenylalanine counted. Just the 51-base CDR3 DNA is kept, in frame starting at base 1. Sequences were obtained from PBMCs or a T cell subset sorted from them (not recorded which). This TCR derives from a man younger than 35 who had mild COVID-19 (a few samples of this study predate the infection). The sample titles of this study are shuffled in the database, so cell type and time point are left out; the donor was told from shared clones. The sequence links TRBV5-1 to TRBJ2-5; TRBD2 lines up with 8 middle nucleotides. The CDR3 loop reads CASSLAGTSRGRETQYF. The DNA reads TGCGCCAGCAGCTTGGCCGGGACTAGTAGGGGCCGAGAGACCCAGTACTTC.